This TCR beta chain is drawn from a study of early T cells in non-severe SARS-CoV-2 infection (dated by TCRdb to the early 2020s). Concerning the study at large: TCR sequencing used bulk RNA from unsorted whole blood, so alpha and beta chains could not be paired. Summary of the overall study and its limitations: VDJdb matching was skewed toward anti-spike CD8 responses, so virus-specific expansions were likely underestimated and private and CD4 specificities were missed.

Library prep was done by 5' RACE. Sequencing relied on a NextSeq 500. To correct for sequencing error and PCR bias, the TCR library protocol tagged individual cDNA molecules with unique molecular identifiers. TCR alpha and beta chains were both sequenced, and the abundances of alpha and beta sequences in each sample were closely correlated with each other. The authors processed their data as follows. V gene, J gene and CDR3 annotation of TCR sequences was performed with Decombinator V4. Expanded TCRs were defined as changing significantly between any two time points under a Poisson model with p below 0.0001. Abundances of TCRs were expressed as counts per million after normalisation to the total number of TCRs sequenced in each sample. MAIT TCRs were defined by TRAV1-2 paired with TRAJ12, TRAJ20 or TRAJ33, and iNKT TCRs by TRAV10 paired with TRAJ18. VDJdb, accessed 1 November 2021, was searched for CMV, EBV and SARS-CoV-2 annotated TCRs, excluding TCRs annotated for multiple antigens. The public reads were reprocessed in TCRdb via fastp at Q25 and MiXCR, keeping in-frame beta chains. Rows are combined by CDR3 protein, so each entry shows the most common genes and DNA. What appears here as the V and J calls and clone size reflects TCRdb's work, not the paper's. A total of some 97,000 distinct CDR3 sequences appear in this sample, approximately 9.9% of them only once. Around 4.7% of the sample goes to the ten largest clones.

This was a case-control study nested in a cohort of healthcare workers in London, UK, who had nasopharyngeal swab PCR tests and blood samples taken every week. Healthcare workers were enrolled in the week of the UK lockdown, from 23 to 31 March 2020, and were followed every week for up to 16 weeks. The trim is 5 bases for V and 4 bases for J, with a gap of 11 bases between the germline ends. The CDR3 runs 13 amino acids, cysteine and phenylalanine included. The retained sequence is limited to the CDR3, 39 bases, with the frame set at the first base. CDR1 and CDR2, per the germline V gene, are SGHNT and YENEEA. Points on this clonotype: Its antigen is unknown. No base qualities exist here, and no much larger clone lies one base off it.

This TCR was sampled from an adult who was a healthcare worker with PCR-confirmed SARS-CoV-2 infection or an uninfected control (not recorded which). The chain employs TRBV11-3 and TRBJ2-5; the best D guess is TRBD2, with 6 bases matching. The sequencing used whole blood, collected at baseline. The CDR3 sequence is CASSRGIPETQYF. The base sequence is TGTGCCAGCAGCCGGGGGATACCAGAGACCCAGTACTTC.